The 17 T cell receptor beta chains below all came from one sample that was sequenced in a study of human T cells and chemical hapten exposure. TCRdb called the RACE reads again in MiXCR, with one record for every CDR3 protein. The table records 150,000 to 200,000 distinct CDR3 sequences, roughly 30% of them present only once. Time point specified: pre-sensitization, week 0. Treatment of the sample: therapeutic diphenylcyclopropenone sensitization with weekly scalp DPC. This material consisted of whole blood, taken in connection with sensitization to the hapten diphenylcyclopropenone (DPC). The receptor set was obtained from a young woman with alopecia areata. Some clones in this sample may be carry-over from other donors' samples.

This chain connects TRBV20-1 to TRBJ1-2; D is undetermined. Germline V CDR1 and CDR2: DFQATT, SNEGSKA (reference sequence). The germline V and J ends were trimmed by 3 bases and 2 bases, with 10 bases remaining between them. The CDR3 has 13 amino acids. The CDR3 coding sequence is TGCAGTGCTAGGGGCGGGGAGAACTATGGCTACACCTTC. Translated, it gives CSARGGENYGYTF.

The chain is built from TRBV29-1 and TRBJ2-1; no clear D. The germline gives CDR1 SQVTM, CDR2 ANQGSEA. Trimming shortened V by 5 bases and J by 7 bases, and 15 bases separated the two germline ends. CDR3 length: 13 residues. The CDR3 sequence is CSVPTTGENEQFF. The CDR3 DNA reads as TGCAGCGTTCCGACCACGGGTGAGAATGAGCAGTTCTTC.

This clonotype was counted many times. The CDR3 region has the DNA TGCAGCGTCCGACAGGGAGTAGAGACCCAGTACTTC. Its translation: CSVRQGVETQYF. This chain joins TRBV29-1 and TRBJ2-5; 7 bases align to TRBD1. The ends lost 6 bases at V and 4 bases at J; junction bases unmatched: 5. The CDR3 runs to 12 residues. Germline V CDR1 and CDR2: SQVTM, ANQGSEA.

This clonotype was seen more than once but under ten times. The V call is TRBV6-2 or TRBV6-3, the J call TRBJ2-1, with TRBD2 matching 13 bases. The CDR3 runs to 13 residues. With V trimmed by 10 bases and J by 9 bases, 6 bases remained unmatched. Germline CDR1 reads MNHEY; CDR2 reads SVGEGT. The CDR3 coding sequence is TGTGCCACTGGACTAGCGGGAGATGGTGAGCAGTTCTTC. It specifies CATGLAGDGEQFF.

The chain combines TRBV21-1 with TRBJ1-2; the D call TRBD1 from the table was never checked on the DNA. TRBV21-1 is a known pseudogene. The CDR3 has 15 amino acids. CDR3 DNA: TGTGCCAGCAGCTTGCCCCGGACAGAAACCTATGGCTACACCTTC. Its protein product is CASSLPRTETYGYTF.

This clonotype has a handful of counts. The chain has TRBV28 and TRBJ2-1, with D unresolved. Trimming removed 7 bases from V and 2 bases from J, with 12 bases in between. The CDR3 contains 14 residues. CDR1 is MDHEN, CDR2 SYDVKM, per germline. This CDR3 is CASTLPGAYNEQFF. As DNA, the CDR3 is TGTGCCAGCACCCTCCCGGGCGCCTACAATGAGCAGTTCTTC.

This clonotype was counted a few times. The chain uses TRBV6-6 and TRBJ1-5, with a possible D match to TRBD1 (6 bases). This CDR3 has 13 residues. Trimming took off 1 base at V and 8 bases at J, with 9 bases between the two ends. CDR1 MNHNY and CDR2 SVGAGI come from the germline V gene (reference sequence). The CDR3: CASSYYREKPQHF. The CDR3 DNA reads TGTGCCAGCAGTTACTACAGGGAAAAGCCCCAGCATTTT.

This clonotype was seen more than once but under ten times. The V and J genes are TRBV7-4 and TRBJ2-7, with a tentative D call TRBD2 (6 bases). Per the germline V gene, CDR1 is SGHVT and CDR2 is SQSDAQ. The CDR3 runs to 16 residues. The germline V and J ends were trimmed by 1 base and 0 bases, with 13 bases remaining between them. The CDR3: CASSLVPGLSSYEQYF. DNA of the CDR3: TGTGCCAGCAGCTTAGTTCCGGGACTGAGCTCCTACGAGCAGTACTTC.

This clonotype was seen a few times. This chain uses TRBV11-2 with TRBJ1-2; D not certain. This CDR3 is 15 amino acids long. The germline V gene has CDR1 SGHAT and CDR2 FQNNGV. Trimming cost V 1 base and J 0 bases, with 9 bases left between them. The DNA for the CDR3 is TGTGCCAGCAGCTTAGGATGGGGAACTAACTATGGCTACACCTTC. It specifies CASSLGWGTNYGYTF.

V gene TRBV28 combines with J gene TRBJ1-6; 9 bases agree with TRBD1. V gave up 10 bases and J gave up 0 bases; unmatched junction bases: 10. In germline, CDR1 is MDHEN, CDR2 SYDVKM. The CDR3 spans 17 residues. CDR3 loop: CATQTQGAGSYNSPLHF. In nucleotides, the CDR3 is TGTGCCACCCAGACACAGGGGGCCGGCTCCTATAATTCACCCCTCCACTTT.

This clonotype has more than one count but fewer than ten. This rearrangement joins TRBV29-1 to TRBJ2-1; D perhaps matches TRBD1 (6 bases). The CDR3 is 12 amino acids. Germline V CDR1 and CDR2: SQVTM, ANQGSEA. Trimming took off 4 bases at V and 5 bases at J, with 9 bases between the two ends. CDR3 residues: CSVARDNNEQFF. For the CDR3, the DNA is TGCAGCGTTGCACGGGACAACAATGAGCAGTTCTTC.

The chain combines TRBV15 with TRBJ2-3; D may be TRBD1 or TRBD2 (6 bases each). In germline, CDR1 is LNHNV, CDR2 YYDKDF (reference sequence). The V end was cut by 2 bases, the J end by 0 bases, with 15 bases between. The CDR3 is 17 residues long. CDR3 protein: CATSRLGGRTSTDTQYF. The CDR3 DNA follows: TGTGCCACCAGCAGATTGGGGGGCAGGACTAGCACAGATACGCAGTATTTT.

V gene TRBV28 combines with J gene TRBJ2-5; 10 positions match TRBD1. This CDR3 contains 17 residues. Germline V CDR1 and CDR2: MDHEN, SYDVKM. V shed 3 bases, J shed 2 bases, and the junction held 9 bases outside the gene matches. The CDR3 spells CASSFLPGQGGQETQYF. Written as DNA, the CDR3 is TGTGCCAGCAGTTTTCTGCCCGGACAGGGGGGTCAAGAGACCCAGTACTTC.

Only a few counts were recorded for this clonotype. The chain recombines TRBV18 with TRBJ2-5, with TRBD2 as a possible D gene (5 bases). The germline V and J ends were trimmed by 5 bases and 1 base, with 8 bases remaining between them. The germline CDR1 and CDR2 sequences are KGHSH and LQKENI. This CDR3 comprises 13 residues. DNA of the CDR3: TGTGCCAGCTCAAGTCGGGGCCAAGAGACCCAGTACTTC. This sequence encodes CASSSRGQETQYF.

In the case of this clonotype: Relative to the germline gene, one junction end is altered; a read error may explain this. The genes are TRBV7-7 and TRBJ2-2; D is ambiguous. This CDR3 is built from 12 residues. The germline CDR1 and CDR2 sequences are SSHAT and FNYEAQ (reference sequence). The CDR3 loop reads CASSLYNGELFF. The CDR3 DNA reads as TGTGCTAGCAGCTTATATAACGGGGAGCTGTTTTTT. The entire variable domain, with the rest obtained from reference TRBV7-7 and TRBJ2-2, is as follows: GAGVSQSPRYKVTKRGQDVTLRCDPISSHATLYWYQQALGQGPEFLTYFNYEAQPDKSGLPSDRFSAERPEGSISTLTIQRTEQRDSAMYRCASSLYNGELFFGEGSRLTVL.

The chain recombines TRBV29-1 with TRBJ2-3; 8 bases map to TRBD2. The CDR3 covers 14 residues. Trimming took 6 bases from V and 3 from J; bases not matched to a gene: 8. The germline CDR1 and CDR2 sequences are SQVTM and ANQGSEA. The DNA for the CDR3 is TGCAGCGTGACCAGCGGGAGTAGAACAGATACGCAGTATTTT. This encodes CSVTSGSRTDTQYF.

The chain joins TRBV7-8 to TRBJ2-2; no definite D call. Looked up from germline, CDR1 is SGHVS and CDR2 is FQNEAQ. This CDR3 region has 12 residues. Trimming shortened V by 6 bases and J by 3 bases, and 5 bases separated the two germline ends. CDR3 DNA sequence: TGTGCCAGCAGGCAACACACCGGGGAGCTGTTTTTT. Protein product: CASRQHTGELFF.